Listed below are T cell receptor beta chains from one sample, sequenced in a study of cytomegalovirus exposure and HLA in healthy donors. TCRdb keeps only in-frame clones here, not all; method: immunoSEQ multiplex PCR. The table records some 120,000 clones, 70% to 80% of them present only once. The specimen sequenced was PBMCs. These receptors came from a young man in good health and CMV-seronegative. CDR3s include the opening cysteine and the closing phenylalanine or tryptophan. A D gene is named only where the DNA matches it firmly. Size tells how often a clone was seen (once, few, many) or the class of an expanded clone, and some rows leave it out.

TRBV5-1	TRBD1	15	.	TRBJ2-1	TGCGCCAGCAGCCAAGGACAGGGCTACTACAATGAGCAGTTCTTC	CASSQGQGYYNEQFF
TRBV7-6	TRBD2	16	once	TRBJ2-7	TGTGCCAGCAGCCGGACTAGCGGTAGATTTTCCTACGAGCAGTACTTC	CASSRTSGRFSYEQYF
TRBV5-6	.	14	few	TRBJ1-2	TGTGCCAGCAGCTTGTTCGAGGTTGACTATGGCTACACCTTC	CASSLFEVDYGYTF
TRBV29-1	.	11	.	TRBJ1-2	TGCAGCGTTCCTACTAACTATGGCTACACCTTC	CSVPTNYGYTF
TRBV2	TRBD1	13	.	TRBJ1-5	TGTGCCAGCAGTGGACAGGGAGCGCAGCCCCAGCATTTT	CASSGQGAQPQHF
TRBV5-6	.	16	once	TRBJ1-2	TGTGCCAGCACCCTAGACGACACAGCCCCAGGGGATGGCTACACCTTC	CASTLDDTAPGDGYTF
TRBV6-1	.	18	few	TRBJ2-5	TGTGCCAGCAGTGAATTTTTTGTGGCAGGGACAAACCAAGAGACCCAGTACTTC	CASSEFFVAGTNQETQYF
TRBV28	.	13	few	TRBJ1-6	TGTGCCAGCAGTTTGTCAGGCAATTCACCCCTCCACTTT	CASSLSGNSPLHF
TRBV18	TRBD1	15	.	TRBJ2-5	TGTGCCAGCTCCTCCGGGACAGGTTCTCGTGAGACCCAGTACTTC	CASSSGTGSRETQYF
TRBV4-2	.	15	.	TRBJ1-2	TGTGCCAGCAGCCAAGATATCGTCAGTATCTATGGCTACACCTTC	CASSQDIVSIYGYTF
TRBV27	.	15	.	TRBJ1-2	TGTGCCAGCAGTCCCCGGGGGGTTGGTGTATTAGGCTACACCTTC	CASSPRGVGVLGYTF
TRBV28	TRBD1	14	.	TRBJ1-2	TGTGCCAGCAGTAGACAGGGGTACAACTATGGCTACACCTTC	CASSRQGYNYGYTF
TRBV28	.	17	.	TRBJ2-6	TGTGCCAGCAGTTCTGGACTGGAAAGCTCTGGGGCCAACGTCCTGACTTTC	CASSSGLESSGANVLTF
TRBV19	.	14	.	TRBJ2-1	TGTGCCAGCCGAGCGGCGAGGTGGGACAATGAGCAGTTCTTC	CASRAARWDNEQFF
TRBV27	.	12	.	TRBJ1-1	TGTGCCAGCATGGTTCGAGGCACTGAAGCTTTCTTT	CASMVRGTEAFF
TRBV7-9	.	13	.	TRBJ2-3	TGTGCCAGCAGATATGGAGCGACAGATACGCAGTATTTT	CASRYGATDTQYF
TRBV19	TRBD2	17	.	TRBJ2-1	TGTGCCAGTAGTATAGATCGGCTAGCGGGAACCTACAATGAGCAGTTCTTC	CASSIDRLAGTYNEQFF
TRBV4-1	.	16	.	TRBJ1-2	TGCGCCAGCAGCCAAGATCCACGGGGGACTCTATATGGCTACACCTTC	CASSQDPRGTLYGYTF
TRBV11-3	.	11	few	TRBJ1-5	TGTGCCGGACCGTCGGGACATCCCCAGCATTTT	CAGPSGHPQHF
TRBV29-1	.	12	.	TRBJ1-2	TGCAGCGTTGTCGAGGGCGGCTATGGCTACACCTTC	CSVVEGGYGYTF